Shown below are 4 T cell receptor beta chains from a single sample sequenced in a study of shared clonotypes between healthy human individuals. CD8 cells classed as naive were CD45RO-negative and positively selected for CCR7, excluding terminally differentiated effector memory CD45RA+ cells. Method: immunoSEQ multiplex PCR; TCRdb's copy keeps in-frame clones and lacks some. This sample has approximately 650,000 clones, with over 95% found just once. Sequencing was done on a sample of naive CD8+ T cells sorted from blood. The receptors here all came from a woman in her twenties or thirties in good health.

The chain employs TRBV29-1 and TRBJ2-7, with D perhaps matching TRBD2 (5 bases). With 4 bases removed from V and 5 bases from J, the gap between germline ends came to 18 bases. From germline, CDR1 is SQVTM and CDR2 ANQGSEA. CDR3 size: 14 residues. The CDR3 sequence is CSVVGAWRRDEQYF. The CDR3 nucleotides are TGCAGCGTTGTAGGAGCTTGGCGGCGGGACGAGCAGTACTTC.

Note on this clone: This same CDR3 is encoded by further DNA sequences in the sample. The chain employs TRBV11-2 and TRBJ1-2; D unresolved. The V end lost 1 base, the J end lost 3 bases, and 6 bases lay between the germline ends. This CDR3 has 13 amino acids. Per the germline V gene, CDR1 is SGHAT and CDR2 is FQNNGV. The CDR3 nucleotides read TGTGCCAGCAGCTTAGTAGGCGACTATGGCTACACCTTC. This sequence encodes CASSLVGDYGYTF.

Comment on this clone: Other DNA sequences in the same sample also yield this CDR3. In DNA, the CDR3 is TGTGCCAGCAGTCGTACAGGGGGGAACACTGAAGCTTTCTTT. Translation: CASSRTGGNTEAFF. This chain links TRBV27 with TRBJ1-1, with 8 nucleotides matching TRBD1. Germline V lookup: CDR1 MNHEY, CDR2 SMNVEV (reference sequence). Trimming took 5 bases from V and 1 from J; bases not matched to a gene: 3. CDR3 length equals 14 residues.

The J gene is TRBJ2-7, the V gene TRBV27; no firm D call. V was cut by 9 bases and J by 3 bases, with 12 bases left in between. The CDR3 has 12 residues. The germline CDR1 and CDR2 sequences are MNHEY and SMNVEV (reference sequence). The CDR3 here is CASSDTFYEQYF. The CDR3 coding sequence is TGTGCCAGTTCTGACACCTTCTACGAGCAGTACTTC.